The present T cell receptor beta chain was sequenced within a study of cytomegalovirus exposure and HLA in healthy donors. Study as a whole: Earlier, 100 million to 120 million unique TCR beta sequences were recovered from 170 million or so T cells by an analysis.

Germline values: CDR1 MNHNY, CDR2 SVGAGI (reference sequence). V lost 2 bases to trimming and J lost 8 bases; unmatched junction nucleotides: 2. The CDR3 sequence is 12 residues long. A note on this clone: The target antigen is unknown.

The study's findings and limits: Among CMV-associated TCR beta chains, most appeared HLA-restricted in a later analysis.

Both 60 Vbeta primers and 13 Jbeta primers went into the PCR. Assay: immunoSEQ multiplex PCR; the TCRdb copy retains only in-frame clones and omits some. The table shows some 170,000 clones, with 60% to 80% occurring only once. The specimen was PBMCs. This chain links TRBV6-6 with TRBJ1-1; 7 nucleotides align to TRBD1. The TCR comes from a man younger than 30 in good health and CMV-seropositive. The CDR3 loop is CASSYTDREAFF. CDR3 in DNA: TGTGCCAGCAGTTACACGGACAGGGAAGCTTTCTTT.